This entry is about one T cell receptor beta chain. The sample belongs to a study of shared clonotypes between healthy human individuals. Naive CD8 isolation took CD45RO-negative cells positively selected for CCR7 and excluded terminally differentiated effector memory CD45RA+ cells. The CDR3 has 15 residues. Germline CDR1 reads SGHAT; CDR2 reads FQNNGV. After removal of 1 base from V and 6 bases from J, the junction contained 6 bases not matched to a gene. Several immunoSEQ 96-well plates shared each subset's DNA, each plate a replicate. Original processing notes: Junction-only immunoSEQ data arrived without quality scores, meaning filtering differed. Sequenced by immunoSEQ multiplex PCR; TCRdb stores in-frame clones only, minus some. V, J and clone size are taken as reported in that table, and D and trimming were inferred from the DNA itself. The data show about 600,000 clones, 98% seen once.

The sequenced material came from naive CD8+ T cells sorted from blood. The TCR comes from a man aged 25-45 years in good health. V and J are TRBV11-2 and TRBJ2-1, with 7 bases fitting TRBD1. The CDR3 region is CASSLGATGINEQFF. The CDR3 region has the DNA TGTGCCAGCAGCTTAGGTGCGACAGGGATCAATGAGCAGTTCTTC. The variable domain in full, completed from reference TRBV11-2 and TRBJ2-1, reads EAGVAQSPRYKIIEKRQSVAFWCNPISGHATLYWYQQILGQGPKLLIQFQNNGVVDDSQLPKDRFSAERLKGVDSTLKIQPAKLEDSAVYLCASSLGATGINEQFFGPGTRLTVL.